Following are 27 T cell receptor beta chains from one sample sequenced in a study of blood T cell repertoires in COVID-19. Profiling relied on immunoSEQ multiplex PCR, and the TCRdb table lists in-frame clones only, not all of them. The sample holds roughly 130,000 clones, 84% seen once. Sequenced sample: peripheral blood. Every receptor here comes from a woman aged 30 to 39 who had recovered from COVID-19.

This clone has a handful of counts. The CDR3 sequence: CASSFPGGETQYF. The DNA for the CDR3 is TGTGCCAGCAGCTTCCCTGGGGGGGAGACCCAGTACTTC. The rearrangement links TRBV11-1 to TRBJ2-5; D possibly corresponds to TRBD2 (6 bases). This CDR3 contains 13 residues. V was clipped by 3 bases and J by 5 bases, with 10 bases between them. Germline-derived CDR1 and CDR2 are SGHAT and FQDESV (reference sequence).

The chain employs TRBV11-1 and TRBJ2-3, with D possibly being TRBD1 (5 bases). The CDR3 is made up of 16 amino acids. CDR1 and CDR2 from the germline V gene are SGHAT and FQDESV (reference sequence). With 2 bases removed from V and 6 bases from J, the gap between germline ends came to 18 bases. Here the CDR3 reads CASSLILVNRLDTQYF. Here the CDR3 DNA reads TGTGCCAGCAGCTTAATTTTAGTGAACAGGTTGGATACGCAGTATTTT.

This chain joins TRBV6-5 and TRBJ1-1, with TRBD1 matching over 7 bases. Germline V gene lookup returns CDR1 MNHEY and CDR2 SVGAGI. The CDR3 has 15 amino acids. V dropped 6 bases and J dropped 3; count of bases not matched to a gene: 10. As DNA, the CDR3 is TGTGCCAGCAGACCCGGGACAGCGCCCCACACTGAAGCTTTCTTT. Translated, it gives CASRPGTAPHTEAFF.

This clone was observed once. This sequence joins TRBV18 and TRBJ2-7, with a possible D match to TRBD2 (5 bases). With 2 bases removed from V and 7 bases from J, the gap between germline ends came to 12 bases. Germline assignment: CDR1 KGHSH and CDR2 LQKENI. The CDR3 runs 13 residues. The CDR3, as DNA: TGTGCCAGCTCACCAGGGTCTAGCTTTGAGCAGTACTTC. It is translated as CASSPGSSFEQYF.

The chain carries TRBV27 and TRBJ2-6; D not certain. The V and J ends lost 5 bases and 2 bases respectively, with 7 bases between them. From germline, CDR1 is MNHEY and CDR2 SMNVEV (reference sequence). There are 14 residues in the CDR3. CDR3 region: CASSPNPGANVLTF. CDR3 DNA sequence: TGTGCCAGCAGTCCCAATCCTGGGGCCAACGTCCTGACTTTC.

V is TRBV12-3 or TRBV12-4 and J is TRBJ1-1; D not certain. The germline V and J ends were trimmed by 5 bases and 0 bases, with 7 bases remaining between them. This CDR3 spans 13 amino acids. CDR3: CASSLTLNTEAFF. As DNA, the CDR3 is TGTGCCAGCAGTCTGACACTGAACACTGAAGCTTTCTTT.

CDR3 in amino acids: CASSYGRANTGELFF. The CDR3 nucleotides read TGTGCCAGCAGTTACGGCAGGGCGAACACCGGGGAGCTGTTTTTT. V and J are TRBV6-6 and TRBJ2-2, with D possibly matching TRBD1 (5 bases). Trimming pared 2 bases from V and 0 bases from J, leaving 7 bases between. The V gene's germline CDR1 is MNHNY and CDR2 SVGAGI (reference sequence). This CDR3 is built from 15 residues.

This clone has just one count. This rearrangement joins TRBV11-2 to TRBJ2-3; weak D call: TRBD1 (7 bases). V was trimmed by 1 base and J by 5 bases, leaving 13 bases between them. Per the germline V gene, CDR1 is SGHAT and CDR2 is FQNNGV. This CDR3 region has 15 residues. This chain's CDR3 is CASSLGGGGRDTQYF. For the CDR3, the DNA is TGTGCCAGCAGCTTAGGAGGAGGGGGCAGAGATACGCAGTATTTT.

The chain employs TRBV30 and TRBJ1-4, with 7 bases identical to TRBD1. The germline CDR1 and CDR2 sequences are GTSNPN and SVGIG (reference sequence). This CDR3 region has 16 residues. V dropped 2 bases and J dropped 0; count of bases not matched to a gene: 6. CDR3 in DNA: TGTGCCTGGAGTAAGGGACAGACCTCAACTAATGAAAAACTGTTTTTT. This codes for CAWSKGQTSTNEKLFF.

The J gene is TRBJ2-7, the V gene TRBV5-1, with 9 nucleotides matching TRBD1. The germline CDR1 and CDR2 sequences are SGHRS and YFSETQ. This CDR3 region has 15 residues. J lost 6 bases, V lost 4 bases, and 11 bases had no gene match. CDR3 bases: TGCGCCAGCAGCGTCCCGGGACAGGGCCCGCTCGAGCAGTACTTC. It yields the protein CASSVPGQGPLEQYF.

This clone was seen a few times. The V call is TRBV7-9, the J call TRBJ2-2, with a weak D call TRBD1 (6 bases). The germline V gene encodes CDR1 SEHNR and CDR2 FQNEAQ (reference sequence). The germline V and J ends were trimmed by 5 bases and 1 base, with 8 bases remaining between them. The CDR3 spans 14 residues. This CDR3 is CASSMGQNTGELFF. CDR3 nucleotide sequence: TGTGCCAGCAGCATGGGACAGAACACCGGGGAGCTGTTTTTT.

The rearrangement uses TRBV7-9 and TRBJ1-1; D is uncertain. CDR3 length: 12 amino acids. Germline CDR1 is SEHNR and CDR2 is FQNEAQ (reference sequence). V lost 5 bases and J 7 bases, leaving 11 bases between the germline ends. The CDR3 sequence is CASSPISLEAFF. The CDR3 nucleotides are TGTGCCAGCAGCCCCATAAGCCTTGAAGCTTTCTTT.

The chain is built from TRBV6-5 and TRBJ2-7, with D perhaps TRBD2 (6 bases). Deletions cut 6 bases from V and 5 bases from J, with 8 bases between. Germline CDR1 MNHEY, CDR2 SVGAGI. The CDR3 is 11 amino acids. CDR3 bases: TGTGCCAGCAGGGAGGGGAACGAGCAGTACTTC. It specifies CASREGNEQYF.

This chain connects TRBV7-6 to TRBJ1-1, with TRBD1 matching 8 bases. Germline loops: CDR1 SGHVS, CDR2 FNYEAQ. The CDR3 runs 13 residues. V trimming: 6 bases; J trimming: 4 bases; junction bases outside the gene matches: 4. This CDR3 reads CASSSQGGTEAFF. For the CDR3, the DNA is TGTGCCAGCAGTTCACAGGGGGGCACTGAAGCTTTCTTT.

This chain links TRBV7-9 with TRBJ1-2, with TRBD1 matching 7 bases. CDR1 and CDR2 (germline): SEHNR, FQNEAQ (reference sequence). The CDR3 spans 13 residues. The ends lost 5 bases at V and 5 bases at J; junction bases unmatched: 5. CDR3 sequence reads: CASSPRQGYGYTF. The CDR3 DNA reads as TGTGCCAGCAGCCCCCGACAGGGTTATGGCTACACCTTC.

This clone was detected only once. The chain combines TRBV11-3 with TRBJ2-5; 8 bases are shared with TRBD2. Germline V gene lookup returns CDR1 SGHNT and CDR2 YENEEA. The CDR3 consists of 15 residues. J was trimmed by 5 bases and V by 1 base; bases with no gene match: 6. The chain's CDR3 is CASSLGTSFLETQYF. The CDR3 region has the DNA TGTGCCAGCAGCTTAGGGACTAGCTTTTTGGAGACCCAGTACTTC.

As to this clone: This sequence may be a read error, since a much larger clone differs from it by one base. The chain carries TRBV2 and TRBJ1-1; possible D gene TRBD1, 5 bases. CDR1 and CDR2 (germline): SNHLY, FYNNEI. The CDR3 spans 14 residues. V lost 2 bases and J 1 base, leaving 8 bases between the germline ends. Written as DNA, the CDR3 is TGTGCCAGCAGTGAACGGACATCGAACACTGAAGCTTTCTTT. It yields the protein CASSERTSNTEAFF.

The chain recombines TRBV5-1 with TRBJ2-1, with 7 bases aligning to TRBD1. CDR1 is SGHRS and CDR2 is YFSETQ in the germline V gene. CDR3 length equals 13 residues. J was trimmed by 5 bases and V by 7 bases; bases with no gene match: 6. Here the CDR3 reads CASGTGVNNEQFF. CDR3 DNA sequence: TGCGCCAGCGGAACAGGGGTCAACAATGAGCAGTTCTTC.

A few counts support this clone. V gene TRBV27 combines with J gene TRBJ1-1; D call uncertain. The CDR3 has 13 residues. Germline V gives CDR1 MNHEY, CDR2 SMNVEV (reference sequence). Trimming removed 6 bases from V and 8 bases from J, with 16 bases in between. CDR3 nucleotides: TGTGCCAGCAGCCCGGAGCTCTTGGTGGAAGCTTTCTTT. Amino acid sequence: CASSPELLVEAFF.

This clone turned up a few times. The chain carries TRBV27 and TRBJ2-5; no clear D. V was shortened by 5 bases and J by 2 bases, with 12 bases between the two germline ends. The CDR3 has 14 residues. Germline V CDR1 and CDR2: MNHEY, SMNVEV (reference sequence). CDR3 loop: CASSTIQRQETQYF. Written as DNA, the CDR3 is TGTGCCAGCAGTACGATACAGAGACAAGAGACCCAGTACTTC.

The rearrangement uses TRBV10-3 and TRBJ1-3; the match to TRBD1 covers 9 bases. This CDR3 contains 14 residues. Germline trimming cut 2 bases from V and 4 bases from J; bases unmatched to any gene: 0. CDR1 and CDR2 (germline): ENHRY, SYGVKD. The CDR3 is CAISEGTGGNTIYF. In DNA, the CDR3 is TGTGCCATCAGTGAGGGGACAGGGGGAAACACCATATATTTT.

The chain couples TRBV10-3 to TRBJ1-1, with D perhaps matching TRBD1 (5 bases). V gave up 5 bases and J gave up 0 bases, with 19 bases separating them. The CDR3 is 17 residues long. The germline CDR1 and CDR2 sequences are ENHRY and SYGVKD. CDR3 residues: CAISNQNDRPMNTEAFF. CDR3 in DNA: TGTGCCATCAGTAACCAAAACGACAGACCCATGAACACTGAAGCTTTCTTT.

This rearrangement joins TRBV14 to TRBJ2-5; no reliable D call. Trimming pared 4 bases from V and 3 bases from J, leaving 9 bases between. The germline V gene has CDR1 SGHDN and CDR2 FVKESK. This CDR3 is 13 amino acids long. The CDR3 nucleotides read TGTGCCAGCAGCCGCGCTCTTGAAGAGACCCAGTACTTC. This translates into CASSRALEETQYF.

The V gene is TRBV7-3, the J gene TRBJ1-2, with D possibly being TRBD1 (6 bases). CDR1 and CDR2 from the germline V gene are SGHTA and FQGTGA. Trimming left V 5 bases short and J 4 bases short, with 11 bases between. The CDR3 is 13 residues long. In DNA form, the CDR3 reads TGTGCCAGCAGCCGCGACAGGTTCTATGGCTACACCTTC. Its translation: CASSRDRFYGYTF.

V is TRBV19 and J is TRBJ2-1, with 8 bases fitting TRBD2. The V and J ends lost 8 bases and 3 bases, in that order; junction bases with no gene match: 6. Per germline, CDR1 LNHDA and CDR2 SQIVND (reference sequence). The CDR3 runs 14 residues. The CDR3: CASGPAGDYNEQFF. DNA for the CDR3: TGTGCCAGTGGGCCAGCGGGGGACTACAATGAGCAGTTCTTC.

The chain links TRBV5-6 to TRBJ2-1; 8 bases match TRBD1. The CDR3 runs 14 residues. The germline gives CDR1 SGHDT, CDR2 YYEEEE. With V trimmed by 2 bases and J by 3 bases, 1 base remained unmatched. CDR3 sequence (DNA): TGTGCCAGCAGCTTAGGGACAGGCTACAATGAGCAGTTCTTC. The encoded protein is CASSLGTGYNEQFF.

The chain links TRBV7-2 to TRBJ2-3; 9 nucleotides agree with TRBD2. Trimming removed 1 base from V and 2 bases from J; junction bases left unmatched: 4. The V gene's germline CDR1 is SGHTA and CDR2 FQGNSA. There are 16 residues in the CDR3. In DNA, the CDR3 is TGTGCCAGCAGCTTAGGACTAGCGGTTAACACAGATACGCAGTATTTT. Amino acid sequence: CASSLGLAVNTDTQYF.